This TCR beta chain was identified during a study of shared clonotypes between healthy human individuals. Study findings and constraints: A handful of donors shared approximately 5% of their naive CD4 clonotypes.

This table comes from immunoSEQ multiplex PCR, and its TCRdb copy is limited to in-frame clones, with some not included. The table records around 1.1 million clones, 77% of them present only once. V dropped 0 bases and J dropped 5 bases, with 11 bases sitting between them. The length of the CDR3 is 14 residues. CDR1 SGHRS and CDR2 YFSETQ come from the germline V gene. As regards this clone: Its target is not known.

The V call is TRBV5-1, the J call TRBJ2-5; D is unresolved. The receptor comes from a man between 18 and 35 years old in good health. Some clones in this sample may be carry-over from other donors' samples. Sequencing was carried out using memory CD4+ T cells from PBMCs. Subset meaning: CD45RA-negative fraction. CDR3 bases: TGCGCCAGCAGCTTGGGTGGGCCGGCGGAGACCCAGTACTTC. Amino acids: CASSLGGPAETQYF.